The 23 T cell receptor beta chains in this list originate from one sample, sequenced in a study of blood T cells in healthy people across ages. A sample-barcoded 5' primer and a J-beta primer mix were used in a second PCR of roughly 6 to 11 cycles. In TCRdb, the 5' RACE reads were re-called with MiXCR into one record per CDR3 protein. The table shows 1.5 million to 2 million distinct CDR3 sequences, with roughly 32% occurring only once. Specimen: blood. The receptors derive from a woman aged 30 to 39 in good health.

The chain recombines TRBV4-1 with TRBJ2-3, with 8 bases fitting TRBD2. The CDR3 sequence is 19 residues long. Per the germline V gene, CDR1 is MGHRA and CDR2 is YSYEKL. V shed 0 bases and J 3 bases; nucleotides not matched to a gene: 14. This chain's CDR3 is CASSQDGTGGMVWTDTQYF. The CDR3 coding sequence is TGCGCCAGCAGCCAAGACGGGACGGGGGGGATGGTTTGGACAGATACGCAGTATTTT.

At least ten counts were recorded for this clonotype. The chain combines TRBV29-1 with TRBJ2-7; 8 bases map to TRBD1. V dropped 4 bases and J dropped 4; count of bases not matched to a gene: 9. The germline V gene encodes CDR1 SQVTM and CDR2 ANQGSEA. The CDR3 covers 14 residues. In DNA form, the CDR3 reads TGCAGCGTTGGGGGGCGTCAGGGGGCTTACGAGCAGTACTTC. It translates to CSVGGRQGAYEQYF.

The chain links TRBV9 to TRBJ2-3; D possibly corresponds to TRBD2 (5 bases). V lost 0 bases and J 7 bases, leaving 15 bases between the germline ends. The CDR3 is made up of 15 amino acids. Germline V gene lookup returns CDR1 SGDLS and CDR2 YYNGEE. The CDR3 loop reads CASSVEGSARYTQYF. The CDR3 DNA is TGTGCCAGCAGCGTAGAAGGTAGCGCCCGTTATACGCAGTATTTT.

This clonotype occurred a few times. The chain employs TRBV11-2 and TRBJ1-2; D gene unclear. This CDR3 has 13 amino acids. Trimming cost V 4 bases and J 3 bases, with 9 bases left between them. Germline CDR1 and CDR2: SGHAT and FQNNGV. The CDR3 here is CASSSYSYYGYTF. The CDR3 DNA follows: TGTGCCAGCAGCTCCTATTCTTACTATGGCTACACCTTC. Full variable domain (outside the CDR3, taken from reference TRBV11-2 and TRBJ1-2): EAGVAQSPRYKIIEKRQSVAFWCNPISGHATLYWYQQILGQGPKLLIQFQNNGVVDDSQLPKDRFSAERLKGVDSTLKIQPAKLEDSAVYLCASSSYSYYGYTFGSGTRLTVV.

V and J are TRBV20-1 and TRBJ2-1, with TRBD2 matching over 13 bases. This CDR3 is built from 17 residues. The ends lost 6 bases at V and 1 base at J; junction bases unmatched: 9. Germline values: CDR1 DFQATT, CDR2 SNEGSKA (reference sequence). For the CDR3, the DNA is TGCAGTGCCCCTGGTACTAGCGGGAGGGCTTCCTACAATGAGCAGTTCTTC. Its translation is CSAPGTSGRASYNEQFF.

The rearrangement links TRBV18 to TRBJ1-2; D not certain. CDR1 is KGHSH and CDR2 is LQKENI in the germline V gene. V lost 0 bases and J lost 3, with 8 bases in between. This CDR3 is 14 amino acids long. The CDR3 nucleotides are TGTGCCAGCTCACCACCGAGCAGCTACTATGGCTACACCTTC. This codes for CASSPPSSYYGYTF.

The chain joins TRBV13 to TRBJ2-2; D unclear. CDR1 and CDR2 (germline): PRHDT, FYEKMQ (reference sequence). This CDR3 is built from 11 residues. V shed 8 bases and J shed 7 bases, with 8 bases lying between them. In DNA, the CDR3 is TGTGCCAGCTTATTCGGCGGGGAGCTGTTTTTT. This encodes CASLFGGELFF. The full variable domain, completed using reference TRBV13 and TRBJ2-2, is AAGVIQSPRHLIKEKRETATLKCYPIPRHDTVYWYQQGPGQDPQFLISFYEKMQSDKGSIPDRFSAQQFSDYHSELNMSSLELGDSALYFCASLFGGELFFGEGSRLTVL.

This clonotype was detected only a few times. J is TRBJ2-1 and V is TRBV5-1; 8 nucleotides agree with TRBD2. Per germline, CDR1 SGHRS and CDR2 YFSETQ. The V segment lost 0 bases and the J segment 8 bases; nucleotides outside the gene matches: 7. The CDR3 runs 15 residues. CDR3 in amino acids: CASSLEGLAVDEQFF. In DNA, the CDR3 is TGCGCCAGCAGCTTGGAAGGACTAGCTGTGGATGAGCAGTTCTTC.

Turning to this clonotype: A much larger clone lies a single base off, so this may be a read error. The rearrangement links TRBV12-3 or TRBV12-4 to TRBJ2-1; D ambiguous. The CDR3 has 14 residues. The CDR3 loop reads CASSFSGSYNKQFF. In nucleotides, the CDR3 is TGTGCCAGCAGTTTCTCGGGTTCCTACAATAAGCAGTTCTTC.

This clonotype turned up a few times. The chain combines TRBV5-1 with TRBJ2-5; D not certain. The length of the CDR3 is 13 residues. Trimming stripped 0 bases from V and 7 bases from J, with 10 bases between. Germline assignment: CDR1 SGHRS and CDR2 YFSETQ. This CDR3 reads CASSLEPVRTQYF. The CDR3 DNA reads TGCGCCAGCAGCTTGGAGCCAGTGAGGACCCAGTACTTC.

The V call is TRBV9, the J call TRBJ2-7, with TRBD2 identical over 13 bases. With V trimmed by 4 bases and J by 6 bases, 10 bases remained unmatched. In germline, CDR1 is SGDLS, CDR2 YYNGEE. The CDR3 totals 16 residues. CDR3 sequence (DNA): TGTGCCAGCAGCCTACAAGGACTAGCGGGGGAGGCCGAGCAGTACTTC. The encoded protein is CASSLQGLAGEAEQYF.

This sequence joins TRBV25-1 and TRBJ2-3; a weak D match, TRBD2 (5 bases). V was clipped by 8 bases and J by 3 bases, with 12 bases between them. Germline V gene lookup returns CDR1 MGHDK and CDR2 SYGVNS. The CDR3 consists of 13 residues. CDR3 coding DNA: TGTGCCAGCGGACTCACCGCAACAGATACGCAGTATTTT. Its translation is CASGLTATDTQYF.

The chain couples TRBV5-1 to TRBJ1-1; TRBD1 might be the D (6 bases). This CDR3 region has 13 residues. Per the germline V gene, CDR1 is SGHRS and CDR2 is YFSETQ. V dropped 1 base and J dropped 7 bases, with 11 bases sitting between them. The CDR3 coding sequence is TGCGCCAGCAGCTTGAGGGGGGTAGGTGAAGCTTTCTTT. It translates to CASSLRGVGEAFF.

This clonotype was seen a few times. The chain links TRBV5-1 to TRBJ2-7, with 8 bases matching TRBD1. Per germline, CDR1 SGHRS and CDR2 YFSETQ. The CDR3 length is 14 residues. V gave up 4 bases and J gave up 5 bases; unmatched junction bases: 8. The CDR3 sequence: CASSPDRGLHEQYF. Here the CDR3 DNA reads TGCGCCAGCAGCCCAGACAGGGGACTCCACGAGCAGTACTTC.

This clonotype was detected only a few times. The limits of the CDR3 on the DNA are not certain, so only TCRdb's listed CDR3 is given. The V and J genes are TRBV12-5 and TRBJ1-1; no DNA check was done on the table's D call, TRBD1. The germline CDR1 and CDR2 sequences are LGHNT and FRNRAP. Counting both end residues, the CDR3 totals 15 amino acids. The chain's CDR3 is CASGLGMGQNTEAFF.

The chain has TRBV7-2 and TRBJ2-3; TRBD1 is a possible D gene (5 bases). The V end lost 2 bases, the J end lost 2 bases, and 8 bases lay between the germline ends. Germline assignment: CDR1 SGHTA and CDR2 FQGNSA. This CDR3 has 14 amino acids. CDR3 in DNA: TGTGCCAGCAGCTTAAAGGGGTCCACAGATACGCAGTATTTT. Protein sequence: CASSLKGSTDTQYF.

This clonotype came up a few times. The chain recombines TRBV5-4 with TRBJ2-7; TRBD2 is a possible D gene (5 bases). V lost 3 bases, J lost 2 bases, and 9 bases lay in between. The CDR3 has 13 amino acids. The germline gives CDR1 SGHNT, CDR2 YYREEE (reference sequence). The CDR3 DNA follows: TGTGCCAGCAGCTACGGGAAGACCTACGAGCAGTACTTC. Amino acids: CASSYGKTYEQYF.

The chain carries TRBV11-2 and TRBJ2-5; 7 bases are shared with TRBD2. There are 15 residues in the CDR3. The germline gives CDR1 SGHAT, CDR2 FQNNGV. Losses at the gene ends were 4 bases for V and 1 base for J; bases not matched to a gene: 6. CDR3 sequence: CASSSGLGPQETQYF. The CDR3 nucleotides read TGTGCCAGCAGCTCCGGACTAGGTCCCCAAGAGACCCAGTACTTC.

The sample holds a few counts of this clonotype. The chain is built from TRBV27 and TRBJ2-5, with D unclear. The CDR3 loop spans 14 amino acids. Germline CDR1 is MNHEY and CDR2 is SMNVEV (reference sequence). V lost 3 bases to trimming and J lost 5 bases, with 13 bases between them. The CDR3 spells CASSFLPPPETQYF. The CDR3 DNA is TGTGCCAGCAGTTTTTTGCCGCCCCCCGAGACCCAGTACTTC.

The genes are TRBV20-1 and TRBJ1-1; D uncertain. From germline, CDR1 is DFQATT and CDR2 SNEGSKA (reference sequence). Trimming removed 0 bases at V and 1 base at J, with 9 bases between. The CDR3 length is 14 residues. DNA of the CDR3: TGCAGTGCTAGAGACTCCAGACAGAACACTGAAGCTTTCTTT. Protein: CSARDSRQNTEAFF.

The genes are TRBV7-2 and TRBJ2-2; D perhaps matches TRBD2 (6 bases). Between the trimmed V and J ends, which lost 1 base and 4 bases, there was a span of 10 bases. CDR1 is SGHTA and CDR2 is FQGNSA in the germline V gene. The CDR3 is 15 residues long. CDR3 sequence: CASSLGGVATGELFF. CDR3 nucleotides: TGTGCCAGCAGCTTAGGCGGGGTGGCCACCGGGGAGCTGTTTTTT.

A single count supports this clonotype. The V and J genes are TRBV6-1 and TRBJ1-5, with 12 bases lining up with TRBD1. The J segment lost 6 bases and the V segment lost 3 bases, leaving 6 bases of the junction unmatched. In germline, CDR1 is MNHNS, CDR2 SASEGT. This CDR3 is built from 16 residues. CDR3 loop: CASSDLGQGASQPQHF. The CDR3 region has the DNA TGTGCCAGCAGTGATTTGGGACAGGGGGCGAGTCAGCCCCAGCATTTT.

This clonotype was counted a few times. The J gene is TRBJ2-7, the V gene TRBV27; TRBD2 is a possible D gene (5 bases). The V gene's germline CDR1 is MNHEY and CDR2 SMNVEV (reference sequence). Between the trimmed V and J ends, which lost 6 bases and 3 bases, there was a span of 12 bases. This CDR3 has 13 residues. CDR3 sequence reads: CASSHGKYYEQYF. CDR3 nucleotide sequence: TGTGCCAGCAGCCACGGGAAATACTACGAGCAGTACTTC.